Listed below are T cell receptor beta chains from one sample, sequenced in a study of blood T cells in healthy people across ages. TCRdb called the 5' RACE reads again in MiXCR, with one record for every CDR3 protein. The sample contains around 2 million distinct CDR3 sequences, 35% to 50% of which appear only once. Specimen: blood. The receptors were gathered from a human donor in good health. CDR3s leave out the opening cysteine and the closing phenylalanine or tryptophan. Fields, in order: V gene, CDR3 protein.

>TRBV19
ASSIGPTQETQY
>TRBV7-9
TSSPGTGGIDTQY
>TRBV7-9
ASSSPLRRGAEQY
>TRBV4-2
ASSQARDSPYEQY
>TRBV11-2
ASSLIKGGQGWDHNEQF
>TRBV5-1
ASSLGPPQETQY
>TRBV29-1
SVGIQETQY
>TRBV9
ASSVGPGEEQF
>TRBV6-5
ASSYETGGPRAEAF
>TRBV20-1
SATRDSGQPQH
>TRBV7-9
ASSLRRGGVTEAF
>TRBV15
ATATGTAETQY
>TRBV28
ASSSPGGGYNEQF
>TRBV11-1
ASSPPVPAAPGQGSNTEAF
>TRBV5-1
ASSSPGSGGYT
>TRBV4-1
ASSQNREGRGYT
>TRBV7-2
ASSLDRAYQETQY
>TRBV7-3
ASSLKGAGAPPDTQY
>TRBV6-1
ASSNERTNEQF
>TRBV6-4
ASSGGAGEGEDTQY
>TRBV7-8
AGSLDRSTYGYT
>TRBV7-6
ASSNIPSGATYNEQF
>TRBV20-1
SASPRAGQETQY
>TRBV4-2
ASSPTSGGLPRETQY
>TRBV12-3/TRBV12-4
ASSLRRQGVRQY
>TRBV11-2
ASSKFKGATAQY
>TRBV20-1
SALDGYTDTQY
>TRBV10-3
AISESYLGDTGELF
>TRBV5-1
ASSLSPEHYGYT
>TRBV7-2
ASSLVQAAGNEQY
>TRBV11-2
ASSSTWADTQY
>TRBV4-3
ASSQDLATGANVLT
>TRBV7-2
ASSLGGGVGSTQY
>TRBV29-1
SAQGGTGRLNTEAF
>TRBV12-3/TRBV12-4
ASSFVAGDRYEQY
>TRBV6-5
ASSSGQPYHQPQH
>TRBV24-1
ATSSGGLNTEAF
>TRBV28
ASSSDKHNEQF
>TRBV7-2
ASSFQGGQNQPQH
>TRBV13
ASSLGPAGALDTQY
>TRBV6-5
ASSYSVTQPQH
>TRBV7-3
ASSLRGYGEQF
>TRBV2
ATRLAGTYNEQF
>TRBV7-8
ANPKSRLYEQY
>TRBV6-5
ASRDRGHNEQF
>TRBV5-1
ASSPRLAQLQETQY
>TRBV7-9
ASSSVQGAYEQY
>TRBV20-1
SARGPGLNYGYT
>TRBV12-3/TRBV12-4
ASSFRLRGYT
>TRBV20-1
SARGLAGLYNEQF
>TRBV7-2
ASSFGRTNEQF
>TRBV20-1
SARDSGASYNEQF
>TRBV29-1
SVDPWDPSEAF
>TRBV12-3/TRBV12-4
ASSLGAEGSGNTIY
>TRBV20-1
SASPPGNYGYT
>TRBV20-1
SAEQPGLQETQY
>TRBV5-1
ASRTGQANEKLF
>TRBV28
ASSFTRTNEQF
>TRBV29-1
SVVPGQGKGYEQY